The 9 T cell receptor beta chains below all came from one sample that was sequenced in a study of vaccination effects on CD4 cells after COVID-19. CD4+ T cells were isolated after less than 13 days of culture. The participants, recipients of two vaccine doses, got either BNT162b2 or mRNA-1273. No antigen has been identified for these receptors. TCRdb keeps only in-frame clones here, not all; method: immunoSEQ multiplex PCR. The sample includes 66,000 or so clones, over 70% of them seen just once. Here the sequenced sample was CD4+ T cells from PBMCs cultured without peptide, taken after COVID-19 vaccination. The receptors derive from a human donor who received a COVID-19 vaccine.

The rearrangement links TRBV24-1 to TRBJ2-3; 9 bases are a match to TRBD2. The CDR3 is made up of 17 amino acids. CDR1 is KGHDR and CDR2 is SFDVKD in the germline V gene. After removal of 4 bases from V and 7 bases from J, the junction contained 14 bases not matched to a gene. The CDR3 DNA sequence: TGTGCCACCAGTGACCCGTCAGTGCGGGGGGGAATAAATACGCAGTATTTT. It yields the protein CATSDPSVRGGINTQYF.

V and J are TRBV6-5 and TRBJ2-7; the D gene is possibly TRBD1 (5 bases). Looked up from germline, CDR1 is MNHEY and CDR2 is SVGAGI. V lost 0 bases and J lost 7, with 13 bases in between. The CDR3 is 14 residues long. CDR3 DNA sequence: TGTGCCAGCAGTTACTCAGCAGGGATTGGGGAGCAGTACGTC. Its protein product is CASSYSAGIGEQYV.

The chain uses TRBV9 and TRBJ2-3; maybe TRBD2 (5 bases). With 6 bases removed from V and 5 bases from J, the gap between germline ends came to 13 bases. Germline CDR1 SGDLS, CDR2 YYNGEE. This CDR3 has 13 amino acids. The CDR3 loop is CASTYHREDTQYF. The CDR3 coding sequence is TGTGCCAGCACCTACCACCGGGAAGATACGCAGTATTTT.

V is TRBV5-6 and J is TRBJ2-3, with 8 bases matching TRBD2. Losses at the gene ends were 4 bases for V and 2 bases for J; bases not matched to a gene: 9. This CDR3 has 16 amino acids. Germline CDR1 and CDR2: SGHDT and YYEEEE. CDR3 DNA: TGTGCCAGCAGCCATACTAGCGGCAAGTTCACAGATACGCAGTATTTT. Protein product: CASSHTSGKFTDTQYF.

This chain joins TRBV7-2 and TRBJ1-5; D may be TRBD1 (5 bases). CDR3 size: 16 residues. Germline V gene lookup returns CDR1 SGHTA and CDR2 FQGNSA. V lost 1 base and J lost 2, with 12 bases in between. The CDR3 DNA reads TGTGCCAGCAGCTTAGGGGGACGGACTGGCAATCAGCCCCAGCATTTT. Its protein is CASSLGGRTGNQPQHF.

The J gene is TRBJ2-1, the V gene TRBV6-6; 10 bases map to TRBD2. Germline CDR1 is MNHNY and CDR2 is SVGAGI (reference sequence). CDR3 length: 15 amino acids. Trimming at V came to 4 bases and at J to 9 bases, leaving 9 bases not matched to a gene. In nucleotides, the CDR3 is TGTGCCAGCAGTTCCCATAGCGGGGGGCCCCCTGAGCAGTTCTTC. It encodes CASSSHSGGPPEQFF.

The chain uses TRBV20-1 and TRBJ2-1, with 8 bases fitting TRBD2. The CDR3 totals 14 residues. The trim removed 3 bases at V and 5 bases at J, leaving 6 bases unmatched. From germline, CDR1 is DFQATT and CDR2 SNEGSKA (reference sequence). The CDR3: CSASRPGGDNEQFF. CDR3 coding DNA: TGCAGTGCTAGTCGACCCGGGGGGGACAATGAGCAGTTCTTC.

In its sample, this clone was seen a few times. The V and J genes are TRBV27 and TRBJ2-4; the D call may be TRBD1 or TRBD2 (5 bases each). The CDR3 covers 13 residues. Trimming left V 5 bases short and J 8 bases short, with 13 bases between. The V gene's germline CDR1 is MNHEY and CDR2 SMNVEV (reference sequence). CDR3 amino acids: CASSKNRGDIQYF. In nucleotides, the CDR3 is TGTGCCAGCAGTAAGAATAGAGGGGACATTCAGTACTTC.

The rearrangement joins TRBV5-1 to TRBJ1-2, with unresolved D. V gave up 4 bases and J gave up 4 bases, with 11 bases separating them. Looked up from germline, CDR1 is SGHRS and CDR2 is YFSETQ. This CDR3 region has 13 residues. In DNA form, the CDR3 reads TGCGCCAGCAGCACCGATACCGTCTATGGCTACACCTTC. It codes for CASSTDTVYGYTF.